The 15 T cell receptor beta chains below come from one sample, sequenced in a study of cytomegalovirus exposure and HLA in healthy donors. The assay was immunoSEQ multiplex PCR, and TCRdb's table has in-frame clones only and misses some. The repertoire holds about 95,000 clones, with around 85% as singletons. The sequencing input was PBMCs. The source of these receptors is a man between 18 and 35 years old in good health and CMV-seropositive.

V and J are TRBV2 and TRBJ1-5; 12 nucleotides agree with TRBD1. V was clipped by 1 base and J by 7 bases; unmatched bases: 14. Germline-derived CDR1 and CDR2 are SNHLY and FYNNEI. CDR3 length: 19 residues. CDR3 DNA: TGTGCCAGCAGTGAAGAAAGGTTCCCCGGGACAGGGGGCGAGCAGCCCCAGCATTTT. Translating it yields CASSEERFPGTGGEQPQHF.

The J gene is TRBJ2-7, the V gene TRBV7-6, with 9 positions matching TRBD1. The junction had 9 bases not matched to a gene; V was cut back by 10 bases and J by 5 bases. CDR1 and CDR2 from the germline V gene are SGHVS and FNYEAQ. This CDR3 spans 13 amino acids. Here the CDR3 reads CAIPNRGRNEQYF. The CDR3 DNA is TGTGCCATCCCGAACAGGGGGCGAAACGAGCAGTACTTC.

The chain employs TRBV4-1 and TRBJ1-1; D unresolved. The CDR3 spans 15 residues. The germline V gene has CDR1 MGHRA and CDR2 YSYEKL. V lost 3 bases and J 2 bases, leaving 13 bases between the germline ends. The CDR3 nucleotides read TGCGCCAGCAGCCATCCCGCCAGGAAAAACACTGAAGCTTTCTTT. It specifies CASSHPARKNTEAFF.

This clone showed up just once. This sequence joins TRBV19 and TRBJ1-2, with D possibly matching TRBD1 (5 bases). V dropped 1 base and J dropped 3 bases, with 9 bases sitting between them. Per germline, CDR1 LNHDA and CDR2 SQIVND (reference sequence). This CDR3 comprises 14 residues. The CDR3 sequence: CASSIARGYYGYTF. CDR3 nucleotide sequence: TGTGCCAGTAGTATAGCCCGGGGGTACTATGGCTACACCTTC.

CDR3 coding DNA: TGTGCCAGTAGTCCAGAAACAGGGAACTATGGCTACACCTTC. Translating gives CASSPETGNYGYTF. The J gene is TRBJ1-2, the V gene TRBV19; the D gene is possibly TRBD1 (6 bases). Germline CDR1 is LNHDA and CDR2 is SQIVND (reference sequence). The CDR3 runs to 14 residues. With 5 bases removed from V and 2 bases from J, the gap between germline ends came to 12 bases.

This clone was seen just once. J is TRBJ2-7 and V is TRBV27; D might be TRBD1 (7 bases). The CDR3 has 13 amino acids. The germline V gene encodes CDR1 MNHEY and CDR2 SMNVEV (reference sequence). The germline V and J ends were trimmed by 5 bases and 11 bases, with 19 bases remaining between them. The CDR3 sequence: CASSNRGGQAKYF. CDR3 DNA: TGTGCCAGCAGTAACAGGGGAGGTCAGGCGAAGTACTTC.

This chain connects TRBV19 to TRBJ2-3, with 7 bases that match TRBD1. This CDR3 is 14 amino acids long. CDR1 and CDR2 (germline): LNHDA, SQIVND (reference sequence). Germline trimming cut 8 bases from V and 1 base from J; bases unmatched to any gene: 6. The CDR3 loop reads CASQQGPGTDTQYF. The CDR3 region has the DNA TGTGCCAGTCAACAGGGGCCTGGCACAGATACGCAGTATTTT.

V is TRBV7-6 and J is TRBJ1-1; D unclear. Trimming stripped 5 bases from V and 0 bases from J, with 10 bases between. The CDR3 sequence is 14 residues long. CDR1 and CDR2 (germline): SGHVS, FNYEAQ. CDR3 in amino acids: CASSLGPMNTEAFF. The CDR3 DNA reads as TGTGCCAGCAGCCTGGGCCCTATGAACACTGAAGCTTTCTTT.

This clone has only a few counts. The V gene is TRBV7-7, the J gene TRBJ2-1; D might be TRBD2 (6 bases). With 6 bases removed from V and 13 bases from J, the gap between germline ends came to 19 bases. The germline CDR1 and CDR2 sequences are SSHAT and FNYEAQ (reference sequence). The CDR3 contains 13 residues. The CDR3 DNA reads as TGTGCCAGCAGTGCCCAAGAACGGGACTTACAGTTCTTC. Translating gives CASSAQERDLQFF.

The gene calls are TRBV19 and TRBJ1-2, with a tentative D call TRBD1 (5 bases). The CDR3 loop spans 13 amino acids. Germline values: CDR1 LNHDA, CDR2 SQIVND (reference sequence). Trimming shortened V by 5 bases and J by 6 bases, and 13 bases separated the two germline ends. CDR3 residues: CASSYQGSHGYTF. In DNA, the CDR3 is TGTGCCAGTAGTTACCAGGGATCGCATGGCTACACCTTC.

V is TRBV15 and J is TRBJ2-5; TRBD1 matches 9 bases. The V gene's germline CDR1 is LNHNV and CDR2 YYDKDF (reference sequence). This CDR3 has 14 residues. V trimming: 4 bases; J trimming: 2 bases; junction bases outside the gene matches: 2. The DNA for the CDR3 is TGTGCCACCAGCAAGGGACAGGGACAAGAGACCCAGTACTTC. Amino acids: CATSKGQGQETQYF.

The chain is built from TRBV6-6 and TRBJ2-5; 11 positions match TRBD1. The CDR3 has 16 residues. Unmatched junction bases numbered 4, after V lost 1 base and J lost 3 bases. CDR1 is MNHNY and CDR2 is SVGAGI in the germline V gene (reference sequence). CDR3 protein: CASSYFGTGGEETQYF. The DNA of the CDR3 is TGTGCCAGCAGTTACTTCGGGACAGGGGGGGAAGAGACCCAGTACTTC.

This clone appeared a single time. The V gene is TRBV2, the J gene TRBJ2-5, with 7 nucleotides matching TRBD1. This CDR3 has 13 amino acids. Germline V gives CDR1 SNHLY, CDR2 FYNNEI. J was trimmed by 3 bases and V by 5 bases; bases with no gene match: 3. For the CDR3, the DNA is TGTGCCAGCAGTTGGGACAGAAAAGAGACCCAGTACTTC. This translates into CASSWDRKETQYF.

This chain connects TRBV29-1 to TRBJ2-7, with 9 bases matching TRBD1. The CDR3 loop spans 15 amino acids. The junction had 9 bases not matched to a gene; V was cut back by 3 bases and J by 3 bases. Germline values: CDR1 SQVTM, CDR2 ANQGSEA. The CDR3 DNA is TGCAGCGTTGATACTGGACAGGGGACCTACTACGAGCAGTACTTC. It codes for CSVDTGQGTYYEQYF.

This clone was counted a single time. The chain has TRBV6-6 and TRBJ2-1; tentatively, D is TRBD1 (5 bases). Trimming shortened V by 7 bases and J by 0 bases, and 16 bases separated the two germline ends. This CDR3 has 16 residues. Per germline, CDR1 MNHNY and CDR2 SVGAGI (reference sequence). Here the CDR3 reads CASTQGAGHSYNEQFF. CDR3 coding DNA: TGTGCCAGCACCCAAGGCGCTGGACACTCCTACAATGAGCAGTTCTTC.